These 29 T cell receptor beta chains share one sample of origin, sequenced in a study of blood T cell repertoires in COVID-19. Using immunoSEQ multiplex PCR, the repertoire was profiled, and TCRdb retains in-frame clones only, with some absent. Of approximately 250,000 clones listed, 83% are singletons. The material sequenced was peripheral blood. The receptors were sampled from a human donor in a cohort sampled during active COVID-19.

This sequence joins TRBV5-4 and TRBJ2-6; D is unresolved. The CDR3 contains 15 residues. Trimming pared 0 bases from V and 2 bases from J, leaving 6 bases between. The V gene's germline CDR1 is SGHNT and CDR2 YYREEE (reference sequence). CDR3 nucleotides: TGTGCCAGCAGCTTGGCAGAGGCTGGGGCCAACGTCCTGACTTTC. This translates into CASSLAEAGANVLTF.

The rearrangement joins TRBV28 to TRBJ1-5; D is uncertain. The CDR3 length is 12 residues. Trimming took off 8 bases at V and 2 bases at J, with 7 bases between the two ends. Germline V gives CDR1 MDHEN, CDR2 SYDVKM. CDR3 residues: CASAEGNQPQHF. CDR3 nucleotides: TGTGCCAGCGCTGAGGGCAATCAGCCCCAGCATTTT. The full variable domain, completed using reference TRBV28 and TRBJ1-5, is DVKVTQSSRYLVKRTGEKVFLECVQDMDHENMFWYRQDPGLGLRLIYFSYDVKMKEKGDIPEGYSVSREKKERFSLILESASTNQTSMYLCASAEGNQPQHFGDGTRLSIL.

This rearrangement joins TRBV15 to TRBJ2-7; TRBD1 aligns across 10 bases. Germline values: CDR1 LNHNV, CDR2 YYDKDF (reference sequence). The CDR3 has 14 amino acids. Trimming took 4 bases from V and 3 from J; bases not matched to a gene: 3. Here the CDR3 DNA reads TGTGCCACCAGCAAGGACAGGGGGTTCTACGAGCAGTACTTC. Translation: CATSKDRGFYEQYF.

This clone was seen just once. J is TRBJ1-1 and V is TRBV28, with 12 bases aligning to TRBD1. Germline CDR1 reads MDHEN; CDR2 reads SYDVKM. CDR3 length: 18 residues. The ends lost 5 bases at V and 0 bases at J; junction bases unmatched: 10. The CDR3 DNA reads as TGTGCCAGCAGTCTGTCACCGGGACAGGGGGCGGTGAACACTGAAGCTTTCTTT. Protein product: CASSLSPGQGAVNTEAFF.

The genes are TRBV5-4 and TRBJ2-7; D is possibly TRBD2 (6 bases). Trimming took off 4 bases at V and 7 bases at J, with 18 bases between the two ends. The length of the CDR3 is 14 residues. Germline-derived CDR1 and CDR2 are SGHNT and YYREEE (reference sequence). The CDR3 nucleotides read TGTGCCAGCAGCCCTACCGTCCCTGGGGGGGAGCAGTACTTC. Its translation is CASSPTVPGGEQYF. The full variable domain, completed using reference TRBV5-4 and TRBJ2-7, is ETGVTQSPTHLIKTRGQQVTLRCSSQSGHNTVSWYQQALGQGPQFIFQYYREEENGRGNFPPRFSGLQFPNYSSELNVNALELDDSALYLCASSPTVPGGEQYFGPGTRLTVT.

This clone showed up just once. The V gene is TRBV15, the J gene TRBJ1-2; the match to TRBD1 covers 12 bases. The ends lost 1 base at V and 8 bases at J; junction bases unmatched: 5. The CDR3 is made up of 15 amino acids. Germline-derived CDR1 and CDR2 are LNHNV and YYDKDF (reference sequence). CDR3 amino acids: CATSRGGQGAGGYTF. The CDR3 DNA reads TGTGCCACCAGCAGAGGGGGACAGGGGGCGGGAGGCTACACCTTC.

V gene TRBV5-1 combines with J gene TRBJ2-1; TRBD2 matches 10 bases. Germline V lookup: CDR1 SGHRS, CDR2 YFSETQ. The CDR3 extends over 15 amino acids. Unmatched junction bases numbered 11, after V lost 4 bases and J lost 10 bases. Written as DNA, the CDR3 is TGCGCCAGCAGCCCCAGCGGGAGGGTGCCGATGGAGCAGTTCTTC. The encoded protein is CASSPSGRVPMEQFF.

The V gene is TRBV19, the J gene TRBJ1-1, with 8 bases aligning to TRBD1. Germline CDR1 reads LNHDA; CDR2 reads SQIVND (reference sequence). V trimming: 5 bases; J trimming: 6 bases; junction bases outside the gene matches: 8. The CDR3 runs 14 residues. CDR3 DNA sequence: TGTGCCAGTAGTTTTGGACAGGGTCCTGCTGAAGCTTTCTTT. This sequence encodes CASSFGQGPAEAFF.

The chain couples TRBV10-2 to TRBJ1-1; 7 bases are shared with TRBD1. Losses at the gene ends were 6 bases for V and 3 bases for J; bases not matched to a gene: 7. Germline loops: CDR1 WSHSY, CDR2 SAAADI. CDR3 length: 14 amino acids. As DNA, the CDR3 is TGCGCCAGCAGGAGACAGGGTTTCGACACTGAAGCTTTCTTT. Amino acid sequence: CASRRQGFDTEAFF.

This clone came up many times. J is TRBJ2-1 and V is TRBV7-6; 11 nucleotides align to TRBD2. The V segment lost 2 bases and the J segment 4 bases; nucleotides outside the gene matches: 1. CDR3 length equals 15 residues. The V gene's germline CDR1 is SGHVS and CDR2 FNYEAQ. CDR3 bases: TGTGCCAGCAGCTTACCTAGCGGGGGGTACAATGAGCAGTTCTTC. Translated, it gives CASSLPSGGYNEQFF.

This clone was observed a few times. The genes are TRBV2 and TRBJ1-1; 8 nucleotides match TRBD1. Germline V gene data show CDR1 as SNHLY and CDR2 as FYNNEI. The V segment lost 10 bases and the J segment 5 bases; nucleotides outside the gene matches: 3. This CDR3 region has 11 residues. The CDR3 region is CATQGDTEAFF. CDR3 in DNA: TGTGCCACACAGGGGGATACTGAAGCTTTCTTT.

This clone showed up just a few times. The J gene is TRBJ1-4, the V gene TRBV29-1; no clear D gene. This CDR3 is 11 amino acids long. Germline V gene lookup returns CDR1 SQVTM and CDR2 ANQGSEA. Trimming shortened V by 4 bases and J by 5 bases, and 5 bases separated the two germline ends. CDR3 sequence: CSVVQNEKLFF. The CDR3 DNA sequence: TGCAGCGTTGTGCAGAATGAAAAACTGTTTTTT.

This chain joins TRBV3-1 (or the pseudogene TRBV3-2) and TRBJ1-2; D unclear. V lost 0 bases and J lost 2, with 7 bases in between. Germline V gives CDR1 LGHDT, CDR2 YNNKEL (reference sequence). This CDR3 has 14 amino acids. This chain's CDR3 is CASSQERLNYGYTF. CDR3 sequence (DNA): TGTGCCAGCAGCCAAGAAAGACTGAACTATGGCTACACCTTC.

This clone was seen at least ten times. The rearrangement links TRBV27 to TRBJ2-7; 7 bases line up with TRBD1. There are 15 residues in the CDR3. In germline, CDR1 is MNHEY, CDR2 SMNVEV (reference sequence). Trimming at V came to 4 bases and at J to 1 base, leaving 7 bases not matched to a gene. The CDR3 spells CASSSAGTVSYEQYF. The DNA for the CDR3 is TGTGCCAGCAGTTCCGCCGGGACAGTATCCTACGAGCAGTACTTC.

Ten or more counts support this clone. The chain has TRBV6-6 and TRBJ2-3, with D perhaps TRBD1 (6 bases). Germline values: CDR1 MNHNY, CDR2 SVGAGI (reference sequence). The CDR3 has 13 amino acids. Deletions cut 7 bases from V and 6 bases from J, with 14 bases between. CDR3 in amino acids: CASIQQGRDTQYF. The CDR3, as DNA: TGTGCCAGCATCCAACAGGGTAGGGATACGCAGTATTTT.

The chain links TRBV10-3 to TRBJ2-5; maybe TRBD2 (7 bases). The germline CDR1 and CDR2 sequences are ENHRY and SYGVKD. The CDR3 covers 18 residues. V lost 2 bases, J lost 7 bases, and 26 bases lay in between. CDR3 in amino acids: CAISEGRTAGNLGATQYF. The CDR3 DNA sequence: TGTGCCATCAGTGAGGGCCGGACAGCGGGAAACCTTGGTGCGACCCAGTACTTC.

This clone was observed once. The chain employs TRBV27 and TRBJ1-6; 7 bases match TRBD1. CDR3 length: 16 amino acids. The J segment lost 10 bases and the V segment lost 7 bases, leaving 16 bases of the junction unmatched. Germline V CDR1 and CDR2: MNHEY, SMNVEV (reference sequence). CDR3 nucleotide sequence: TGTGCCAGCACCTTAAGGGGGCGGTGGGGTGAGTCACCCCTCCACTTT. Protein sequence: CASTLRGRWGESPLHF.

The rearrangement joins TRBV2 to TRBJ1-2, with D unclear. Germline V lookup: CDR1 SNHLY, CDR2 FYNNEI. This CDR3 has 11 residues. The V gene lost 7 bases and the J gene lost 4 bases, with 7 bases spanning the gap. The DNA of the CDR3 is TGTGCCAGCACCACGGGCTATGGCTACACCTTC. Protein product: CASTTGYGYTF.

This clone has just one count. The gene calls are TRBV6-5 and TRBJ1-2, with no clear D. CDR3 length: 13 residues. The germline V gene encodes CDR1 MNHEY and CDR2 SVGAGI. V lost 0 bases and J 7 bases, leaving 9 bases between the germline ends. CDR3 protein: CASSYSSVSGYTF. The CDR3 bases are TGTGCCAGCAGTTACTCGTCAGTATCTGGCTACACCTTC.

This clone was observed once. The V gene is TRBV3-1 (or the pseudogene TRBV3-2), the J gene TRBJ2-7, with D hard to call. The CDR3 has 11 amino acids. Trimming took off 4 bases at V and 7 bases at J, with 8 bases between the two ends. Germline lookup yields CDR1 LGHDT and CDR2 YNNKEL (reference sequence). The CDR3 DNA reads as TGTGCCAGCAGCCGGGTCGGGGAGCAGTACTTC. As protein: CASSRVGEQYF.

The chain links TRBV5-1 to TRBJ2-1, with D perhaps TRBD2 (5 bases). Trimming took 0 bases from V and 8 from J, leaving 9 bases between them. The CDR3 is 13 amino acids. Germline CDR1 reads SGHRS; CDR2 reads YFSETQ. The CDR3 DNA sequence: TGCGCCAGCAGCTTGGGAGTGAGGGATGAGCAGTTCTTC. Its protein is CASSLGVRDEQFF.

The sample holds one count of this clone. This sequence joins TRBV12-3 or TRBV12-4 and TRBJ1-4, with D unclear. The V end lost 6 bases, the J end lost 5 bases, and 7 bases lay between the germline ends. The length of the CDR3 is 12 residues. CDR3 region: CASRLGNEKLFF. The CDR3 DNA reads TGTGCCAGCAGACTCGGGAATGAAAAACTGTTTTTT.

The chain joins TRBV6-6 to TRBJ1-6; 7 nucleotides line up with TRBD1. The length of the CDR3 is 14 residues. The germline gives CDR1 MNHNY, CDR2 SVGAGI (reference sequence). The V and J ends lost 8 bases and 4 bases, in that order; junction bases with no gene match: 5. CDR3 sequence reads: CASSQTGYNSPLHF. CDR3 DNA: TGTGCCAGCTCCCAGACAGGGTATAATTCACCCCTCCACTTT.

V and J are TRBV5-3 and TRBJ1-5; the match to TRBD1 covers 7 bases. TRBV5-3 is flagged as an ORF with uncertain function. The J segment lost 4 bases and the V segment lost 4 bases, leaving 14 bases of the junction unmatched. The CDR3 covers 17 residues. DNA for the CDR3: TGTGCCAGAAGCATCAGTTACCGGGACAGAGATAATCAGCCCCAGCATTTT. This sequence encodes CARSISYRDRDNQPQHF.

This rearrangement joins TRBV11-2 to TRBJ2-3, with D possibly TRBD2 on 6 matching bases. Germline V CDR1 and CDR2: SGHAT, FQNNGV. This CDR3 spans 15 amino acids. Trimming removed 5 bases from V and 1 base from J, with 13 bases in between. This CDR3 reads CASSQESGGTDTQYF. As DNA, the CDR3 is TGTGCCAGCAGCCAAGAGTCGGGGGGCACAGATACGCAGTATTTT.

CDR3 region: CAWTLDRVTEAFF. CDR3 nucleotide sequence: TGTGCCTGGACCTTGGACAGGGTGACTGAAGCTTTCTTT. This chain links TRBV30 with TRBJ1-1; TRBD1 agrees at 8 bases. CDR3 length: 13 amino acids. Germline CDR1 is GTSNPN and CDR2 is SVGIG (reference sequence). Trimming took 4 bases from V and 5 from J; bases not matched to a gene: 6.

The chain employs TRBV19 and TRBJ1-5, with 8 bases fitting TRBD1. The CDR3 extends over 17 amino acids. Germline-derived CDR1 and CDR2 are LNHDA and SQIVND (reference sequence). J was trimmed by 6 bases and V by 5 bases; bases with no gene match: 15. As DNA, the CDR3 is TGTGCCAGTAGTCCGGGGGACAGGCTTGTTTTAGCTCAGCCCCAGCATTTT. Translated, it gives CASSPGDRLVLAQPQHF.

Details on this clone: Other DNA sequences in the sample encode the same CDR3. The chain carries TRBV5-1 and TRBJ1-1; D is ambiguous. The CDR3 contains 13 residues. V was shortened by 1 base and J by 1 base, with 5 bases between the two germline ends. Germline values: CDR1 SGHRS, CDR2 YFSETQ. CDR3 region: CASSLQENTEAFF. Here the CDR3 DNA reads TGCGCCAGCAGCTTGCAGGAGAACACTGAAGCTTTCTTT.

This clone was detected once. The chain uses TRBV2 and TRBJ2-7; possibly TRBD2 for D (6 bases). The germline V and J ends were trimmed by 6 bases and 7 bases, with 19 bases remaining between them. The CDR3 has 14 residues. Germline-derived CDR1 and CDR2 are SNHLY and FYNNEI. In DNA form, the CDR3 reads TGTGCCAGCAGCGGAGGGGTTGGCAGGGAAGAGCAGTACTTC. Its translation: CASSGGVGREEQYF.